This T cell receptor beta chain was sequenced during a study of T-cell memory formation after mild COVID-19. Via MiXCR, TCRdb re-called the 5' RACE reads, giving one row per CDR3 protein. The data hold around 83,000 distinct CDR3 sequences, with approximately 25% observed a single time. This clonotype has a handful of counts. The sequenced sample consisted of PBMCs or a T cell subset sorted from them (not recorded which). The sequence was obtained from a man younger than 35 who had mild COVID-19 (a few samples of this study predate the infection). Cell type and time point are not known.

The CDR3 sequence: CASSVTSGGQETQYF. CDR3 DNA sequence: TGTGCCAGCAGTGTGACTAGCGGGGGGCAAGAGACCCAGTACTTC. The V call is TRBV6-2 or TRBV6-3, the J call TRBJ2-5; 13 bases line up with TRBD2. Germline V gene lookup returns CDR1 MNHEY and CDR2 SVGEGT. V lost 5 bases and J lost 2; bases outside the gene matches: 2. The CDR3 extends over 15 amino acids.